This record looks at one TCR beta chain sequence and its context. Its antigen is as yet unknown. Specified time point: cycle 4 day 1 (C4D1), after more than 5 weeks of nivolumab. Relapses following autologous stem cell transplantation were seen in all patients, with brentuximab vedotin exposure varying. PBMCs were thawed, and CD8+ T cells were then isolated from them by magnetic negative selection. The record originates from a study of PD-1 blockade in classical Hodgkin lymphoma. Sequencing used immunoSEQ multiplex PCR; TCRdb keeps in-frame clones, though not all of them. The repertoire has some 10,000 clones, 85% of them found once; the top ten carry less than 40%. Study-level findings and limits: Patients with an early start, nivolumab under 1 year after ASCT, were excluded.

With 5 bases removed from V and 9 bases from J, the gap between germline ends came to 20 bases. CDR3 length: 16 residues. Per germline, CDR1 MDHEN and CDR2 SYDVKM. This chain uses TRBV28 with TRBJ1-6; a weak D match, TRBD1 (6 bases). The material sequenced was CD8+ T cells from blood, taken before the fourth cycle of nivolumab. The receptor was isolated from a human donor with classical Hodgkin lymphoma. The donor label of this sample is uncertain. The CDR3 loop reads CASSRSLQGIGSPLHF. For the CDR3, the DNA is TGTGCCAGCAGTCGTTCGTTACAGGGTATCGGTTCACCCCTCCACTTT.